This T cell receptor beta chain comes out of a study of T-cell memory formation after mild COVID-19. The ends were cut back, 8 bases at V and 6 bases at J, with 11 bases in the middle. This CDR3 contains 11 residues. Germline V gene lookup returns CDR1 SQVTM and CDR2 ANQGSEA. Findings and caveats of the study: Contracting clones localized mainly to CM and EM when CD4+ and mainly to EMRA when CD8+. Clones that contracted from day 15 to 85 were balanced CD4/CD8, while later expanders leaned CD4+.

Each CDR3 protein is one row after TCRdb ran MiXCR on the 5' RACE reads. Altogether 470,000 or so distinct CDR3 sequences are present, roughly 18% being singletons, with the ten largest covering 9% to 15%. Turning to this clonotype: Its antigen remains unknown.

Sequencing used PBMCs or a T cell subset sorted from them (not recorded which). The TCR originated in an adult woman who had mild COVID-19 (a few samples of this study predate the infection). Cell type and time point are not known. The chain has TRBV29-1 and TRBJ2-1; D possibly uses TRBD1 or TRBD2 (6 bases each). The CDR3 sequence is CSLGGGNEQFF. CDR3 in DNA: TGCAGCCTAGGGGGAGGCAATGAGCAGTTCTTC.